A single sample gave rise to the 6 T cell receptor beta chains below, sequenced in a study of cytomegalovirus exposure and HLA in healthy donors. Amplification used 60 Vbeta primers and 13 Jbeta primers. Sequenced by immunoSEQ multiplex PCR; TCRdb stores in-frame clones only, minus some. The sample records about 70,000 clones, about 74% being singletons. Specimen: PBMCs. These TCRs come from a woman in her sixties or seventies in good health and CMV-seropositive.

V gene TRBV30 combines with J gene TRBJ1-2; D gene ambiguous. Germline-derived CDR1 and CDR2 are GTSNPN and SVGIG (reference sequence). CDR3 length: 16 amino acids. The germline V and J ends were trimmed by 2 bases and 3 bases, with 19 bases remaining between them. The CDR3 bases are TGTGCCTGGAGTCCTTCGGCCCGCCTAGGCGACTATGGCTACACCTTC. Amino acid sequence: CAWSPSARLGDYGYTF.

This chain links TRBV15 with TRBJ1-3; maybe TRBD1 (5 bases). Trimming removed 7 bases at V and 7 bases at J, with 20 bases between. Germline V gene lookup returns CDR1 LNHNV and CDR2 YYDKDF (reference sequence). The CDR3 is 15 residues long. CDR3 residues: CATMPRGGGSNTIYF. The CDR3 coding sequence is TGTGCCACCATGCCCCGCGGGGGGGGGTCGAACACCATATATTTT.

The chain couples TRBV5-1 to TRBJ2-2; 9 bases line up with TRBD1. The CDR3 totals 17 residues. CDR1 and CDR2 from the germline V gene are SGHRS and YFSETQ. V lost 1 base, J lost 8 bases, and 12 bases stayed unmatched. The CDR3 loop is CASSLRLKQGASGELFF. In DNA, the CDR3 is TGCGCCAGCAGCTTGAGATTAAAACAGGGGGCGTCTGGGGAGCTGTTTTTT.

The table lists this clone with a few counts. The chain carries TRBV4-1 and TRBJ2-5; 9 nucleotides line up with TRBD2. The J segment lost 4 bases and the V segment lost 1 base, leaving 4 bases of the junction unmatched. The CDR3 consists of 15 residues. The germline CDR1 and CDR2 sequences are MGHRA and YSYEKL. The CDR3, as DNA: TGCGCCAGCAGCCAAGGTAATAGCGGGGGAGAGACCCAGTACTTC. Amino acid sequence: CASSQGNSGGETQYF.

As regards this clone: An end of the junction does not agree with germline; a read error may underlie this. For the CDR3, the DNA is TGTGCCAGCAGCTTAGGGGGGGGTACAGGTACGCAGTATTTT. This gives the protein CASSLGGGTGTQYF. The chain combines TRBV7-3 with TRBJ2-3, with 7 bases aligning to TRBD2. Germline values: CDR1 SGHTA, CDR2 FQGTGA. This CDR3 comprises 14 residues.

Remarks on this clone: Relative to the germline gene, one junction end is altered; a read error may explain this. The rearrangement links TRBV5-1 to TRBJ1-4, with D unresolved. In germline, CDR1 is SGHRS, CDR2 YFSETQ. The CDR3 length is 15 residues. CDR3 protein: CASRESVATSEKLFF. The CDR3 nucleotides read TGCGCCAGTAGGGAAAGCGTGGCAACTAGTGAAAAACTGTTTTTT. The variable domain in full, with the rest retrieved from reference TRBV5-1 and TRBJ1-4, is KAGVTQTPRYLIKTRGQQVTLSCSPISGHRSVSWYQQTPGQGLQFLFEYFSETQRNKGNFPGRFSGRQFSNSRSEMNVSTLELGDSALYLCASRESVATSEKLFFGSGTQLSVL.